The clone carrying this T cell receptor (beta chain) was recorded only once. The protocol was immunoSEQ multiplex PCR, while the TCRdb copy is restricted to in-frame clones and leaves out a portion. This sample has 2.5 million or so clones, with around 90% found just once. The entry originates in a study of shared clonotypes between healthy human individuals. The CDR3 has 13 amino acids. In germline, CDR1 is SQVTM, CDR2 ANQGSEA. V was pared by 6 bases and J by 0 bases, with 11 bases between. The sequence came from a man in his late teens or twenties in good health. Sequencing input: naive CD4+ T cells sorted from blood. Subset meaning: CD45RA+ positively selected. This rearrangement joins TRBV29-1 to TRBJ2-5; the D gene is possibly TRBD1 (5 bases). The CDR3 reads CSVDTGYQETQYF. For the CDR3, the DNA is TGCAGCGTCGATACAGGCTACCAAGAGACCCAGTACTTC. The variable domain in full, with the rest retrieved from reference TRBV29-1 and TRBJ2-5, is SAVISQKPSRDICQRGTSLTIQCQVDSQVTMMFWYRQQPGQSLTLIATANQGSEATYESGFVIDKFPISRPNLTFSTLTVSNMSPEDSSIYLCSVDTGYQETQYFGPGTRLLVL.